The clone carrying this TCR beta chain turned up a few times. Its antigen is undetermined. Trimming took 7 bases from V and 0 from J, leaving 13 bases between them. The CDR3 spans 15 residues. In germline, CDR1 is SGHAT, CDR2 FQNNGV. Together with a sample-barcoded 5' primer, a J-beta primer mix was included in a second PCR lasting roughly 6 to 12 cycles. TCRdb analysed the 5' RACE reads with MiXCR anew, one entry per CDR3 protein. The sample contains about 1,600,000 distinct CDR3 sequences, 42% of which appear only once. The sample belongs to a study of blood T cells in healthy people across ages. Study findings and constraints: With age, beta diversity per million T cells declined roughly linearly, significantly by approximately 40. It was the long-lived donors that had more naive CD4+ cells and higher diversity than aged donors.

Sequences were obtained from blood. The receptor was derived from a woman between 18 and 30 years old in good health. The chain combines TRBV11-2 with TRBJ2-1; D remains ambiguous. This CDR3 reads CASIRALSSYNEQFF. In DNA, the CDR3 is TGTGCCAGCATAAGGGCCCTGAGCTCCTACAATGAGCAGTTCTTC.